This TCR beta chain was documented in a study of blood T cell repertoires in COVID-19. Per the study methods: The assay estimated nucleated cells by amplifying reference gene primers. Produced via immunoSEQ multiplex PCR; TCRdb's table is partial and in-frame only. That table gives V, J and clone size, and the DNA gave D and trimming. Among some 160,000 clones listed, 80% were seen once. Across 20 to 25 US areas, participants ranged in age from about 18 to 100 years. Participant-given clinical history determined each cohort assignment. Cohort 3 recovery required two negative PCRs, clearance, or symptom resolution. V lost 6 bases and J lost 4; bases outside the gene matches: 10. CDR3 size: 14 residues. Germline values: CDR1 SQVTM, CDR2 ANQGSEA.

The receptor was derived from a woman aged 55-75 years who had recovered from COVID-19. The source material was PBMCs or T cells enriched from blood (not recorded which). J is TRBJ2-3 and V is TRBV29-1, with 7 bases identical to TRBD2. As DNA, the CDR3 is TGCAGCGTGGGGGGGGTCATTGGCTCAGATACGCAGTATTTT. Translation gives CSVGGVIGSDTQYF.